The 14 T cell receptor beta chains given below trace back to one sample, sequenced in a study of response to subunit inactivated influenza vaccine. TCRdb redid the calling of the RT-PCR reads with MiXCR, one entry per CDR3 protein. The sample includes roughly 190,000 distinct CDR3 sequences, approximately 12% of them seen just once. The data also belong to a second study, concerning T cells expressing NK-cell markers. That source reports: Researchers built TCR beta cDNA using 5'RACE template switching with UMIs.

The specimen comprised CD8+ T cells sorted from PBMCs, sampled 11 to 12 days after vaccination. These receptors were collected from a middle-aged man who received an inactivated influenza vaccine.

This clonotype came up a few times. Written as DNA, the CDR3 is TGTGCCAGCAGCCAGGAGACAGGAACCCTAGCCAAAAACATTCAGTACTTC. Its protein is CASSQETGTLAKNIQYF. The chain combines TRBV4-2 with TRBJ2-4, with D tentatively TRBD1 (6 bases). The germline V gene encodes CDR1 LGHNA and CDR2 YNFKEQ. The CDR3 spans 17 residues. V was clipped by 3 bases and J by 0 bases, with 15 bases between them.

This clonotype turned up a few times. The chain combines TRBV12-3 or TRBV12-4 with TRBJ2-5; D is uncertain. The CDR3 spans 12 residues. V was cut by 8 bases and J by 1 base, with 8 bases left in between. This chain's CDR3 is CASWGAQETQYF. CDR3 in DNA: TGTGCCAGCTGGGGTGCCCAAGAGACCCAGTACTTC.

The chain uses TRBV10-3 and TRBJ1-3; D is undetermined. Germline loops: CDR1 ENHRY, CDR2 SYGVKD. The CDR3 runs 15 residues. The germline V and J ends were trimmed by 0 bases and 0 bases, with 6 bases remaining between them. CDR3 sequence: CAISESQNSGNTIYF. CDR3 DNA: TGTGCCATCAGTGAGTCCCAGAACTCTGGAAACACCATATATTTT.

The rearrangement joins TRBV12-3 or TRBV12-4 to TRBJ1-4, with unresolved D. The germline V and J ends were trimmed by 5 bases and 0 bases, with 7 bases remaining between them. CDR3 size: 14 residues. The CDR3 coding sequence is TGTGCCAGCAGTCGAAAACCAACTAATGAAAAACTGTTTTTT. This sequence encodes CASSRKPTNEKLFF.

The rearrangement joins TRBV2 to TRBJ2-1; tentatively, D is TRBD2 (6 bases). V dropped 7 bases and J dropped 0 bases, with 13 bases sitting between them. Germline CDR1 and CDR2: SNHLY and FYNNEI. The CDR3 consists of 15 residues. DNA for the CDR3: TGTGCCAGCATAGGCGCGGGGAGCTCCTACAATGAGCAGTTCTTC. It is translated as CASIGAGSSYNEQFF.

By its share, this clonotype is medium-sized (0.01 to 0.1%). The chain couples TRBV6-6 to TRBJ2-1, with D unclear. V lost 8 bases, J lost 9 bases, and 11 bases lay in between. The germline V gene encodes CDR1 MNHNY and CDR2 SVGAGI (reference sequence). This CDR3 has 11 residues. CDR3 amino acids: CASGDYTEQFF. DNA for the CDR3: TGTGCCAGCGGGGATTATACTGAGCAGTTCTTC.

The chain is built from TRBV6-2 or TRBV6-3 and TRBJ2-1, with TRBD2 as a possible D gene (6 bases). V lost 3 bases and J 4 bases, leaving 16 bases between the germline ends. The CDR3 is made up of 16 amino acids. Germline V gene data show CDR1 as MNHEY and CDR2 as SVGEGT. This CDR3 is CASSYHRDFQYNEQFF. The CDR3 DNA reads TGTGCCAGCAGTTATCACCGGGACTTCCAATACAATGAGCAGTTCTTC.

CDR3 loop: CATSREKGRRSGYTF. CDR3 sequence (DNA): TGTGCCACCAGCAGAGAAAAGGGGCGGAGGAGTGGCTACACCTTC. V is TRBV15 and J is TRBJ1-2, with D tentatively TRBD1 (5 bases). Germline CDR1 and CDR2: LNHNV and YYDKDF (reference sequence). Trimming removed 0 bases from V and 7 bases from J, with 15 bases in between. The CDR3 is 15 residues long.

This clonotype was picked up many times. The chain carries TRBV29-1 and TRBJ2-3; tentatively, D is TRBD1 (7 bases). Germline V CDR1 and CDR2: SQVTM, ANQGSEA. This CDR3 is 14 amino acids long. V was shortened by 6 bases and J by 0 bases, with 13 bases between the two germline ends. The CDR3 is CSVEQGTSTDTQYF. The CDR3 coding sequence is TGCAGCGTAGAACAGGGGACTAGCACAGATACGCAGTATTTT.

The V call is TRBV2, the J call TRBJ2-3; D is unresolved. Germline CDR1 and CDR2: SNHLY and FYNNEI. The CDR3 consists of 14 residues. Trimming stripped 6 bases from V and 2 bases from J, with 12 bases between. CDR3 protein: CASRGKWNTDTQYF. The CDR3, as DNA: TGTGCCAGCAGAGGGAAGTGGAACACAGATACGCAGTATTTT.

This clonotype was found many times. This chain joins TRBV29-1 and TRBJ2-7; TRBD2 matches 10 bases. V trimming: 6 bases; J trimming: 2 bases; junction bases outside the gene matches: 4. The CDR3 spans 13 residues. CDR1 SQVTM and CDR2 ANQGSEA come from the germline V gene. The CDR3 sequence is CSVRTSGPYEQYF. CDR3 DNA sequence: TGCAGCGTGCGGACTAGCGGCCCCTACGAGCAGTACTTC.

This clonotype occurred a few times. The chain combines TRBV6-6 with TRBJ1-5; D remains unclear. This CDR3 comprises 13 residues. V was pared by 2 bases and J by 4 bases, with 6 bases between. Germline CDR1 reads MNHNY; CDR2 reads SVGAGI (reference sequence). CDR3 protein: CASSYPRNQPQHF. In nucleotides, the CDR3 is TGTGCCAGCAGTTACCCGAGGAATCAGCCCCAGCATTTT.

The chain recombines TRBV27 with TRBJ2-1; D possibly corresponds to TRBD2 (6 bases). The germline V and J ends were trimmed by 5 bases and 7 bases, with 18 bases remaining between them. Germline V gene data show CDR1 as MNHEY and CDR2 as SMNVEV (reference sequence). This CDR3 region has 15 residues. CDR3 region: CASSPGTQGGNEQFF. Written as DNA, the CDR3 is TGTGCCAGCAGTCCCGGGACTCAGGGTGGGAATGAGCAGTTCTTC.

Many counts were recorded for this clonotype. The V gene is TRBV24-1, the J gene TRBJ2-1; 11 bases align to TRBD2. J was trimmed by 6 bases and V by 3 bases; bases with no gene match: 12. CDR1 is KGHDR, CDR2 SFDVKD, per germline. This CDR3 contains 18 residues. This CDR3 reads CATSDLALGSGRANEQFF. The CDR3 DNA reads TGTGCCACCAGTGATCTGGCCCTGGGTAGCGGGAGGGCCAATGAGCAGTTCTTC.